This T cell receptor (beta chain) was sequenced for a study of shared clonotypes between healthy human individuals. The assay ran at deep level. Several immunoSEQ plates received, in even portions, the genomic DNA of each subset. Method: immunoSEQ multiplex PCR; TCRdb's copy keeps in-frame clones and lacks some. The data hold some 1.5 million clones, with 95% to 99% observed a single time. The CDR3 runs 14 residues. V was pared by 8 bases and J by 3 bases, with 7 bases of the junction left unmatched. The germline gives CDR1 SEHNR, CDR2 FQNEAQ (reference sequence). The material sequenced was naive CD4+ T cells sorted from blood. Subset of the sample: CD45RA+ positively selected. The chain is built from TRBV7-9 and TRBJ2-1; 7 bases fit TRBD2. This TCR came from a man aged 30-40 years in good health. The CDR3 bases are TGTGCCAGCCTGCGGGAGCCCGTCTACAATGAGCAGTTCTTC. The encoded protein is CASLREPVYNEQFF. Full variable domain (rest looked up from reference TRBV7-9 and TRBJ2-1): DTGVSQNPRHKITKRGQNVTFRCDPISEHNRLYWYRQTLGQGPEFLTYFQNEAQLEKSRLLSDRFSAERPKGSFSTLEIQRTEQGDSAMYLCASLREPVYNEQFFGPGTRLTVL.